The T cell receptor (beta chain) described here comes from a study of blood T cells in healthy people across ages. Study-level points and caveats: Age advanced and TCR beta diversity per million T cells fell, roughly linearly.

The CDR3 spans 15 residues. The J segment lost 3 bases and the V segment lost 8 bases, leaving 9 bases of the junction unmatched. Germline lookup yields CDR1 MNHNY and CDR2 SVGAGI (reference sequence). Primers used in a second PCR of roughly 7 to 12 cycles were a sample-barcoded 5' primer and a J-beta primer mix. Each cDNA molecule, via a template-switch adaptor with 12 random nucleotides, was tagged. TCRdb ran MiXCR on the 5' RACE reads and lists one entry per CDR3 protein. The table shows hundreds of thousands of distinct CDR3 sequences, with around 52% occurring only once. Remarks on this clonotype: What it binds is not known.

Sequences were obtained from blood. The chain uses TRBV6-6 and TRBJ1-2; 10 positions match TRBD1. This sequence was found in an elderly woman in good health. The DNA of the CDR3 is TGTGCCAGCTCTCGGGGAGGGACAGGGGACTATGGCTACACCTTC. It yields the protein CASSRGGTGDYGYTF.